This TCR beta chain was sequenced in a study of vaccination effects on CD4 cells after COVID-19 (dated by TCRdb to the early 2020s). Background on the whole study: Two doses of either the BNT162b2 or the mRNA-1273 mRNA SARS-CoV-2 vaccine were administered to participants. Altogether, around eleven COVID-19 convalescent patients and a handful of SARS-CoV-2-naive healthy vaccine recipients made up the full study. SARS-CoV-2 spike-specific CD4+ TCR repertoires were compared before and after mRNA vaccination in COVID-19 convalescent patients and in infection-naive vaccine recipients. Cultures from other donors in the study were sequenced with the Oncomine TCR Beta short-read assay on an Illumina iSeq 100. The paper's findings and limits, for the study overall: In healthy vaccine recipients, vaccine-induced clones were almost all SARS-CoV-2 mono-reactive, with only 1 of 255 cross-reactive with common cold coronaviruses. The study was limited by a small number of convalescent patients, and early post-infection timepoints were lacking. Clones induced by infection and clones induced by vaccination both contracted markedly at late timepoints after vaccination, which fits with T cell responses waning over time.

To identify antigen-specific CD4+ T cell clonotypes by their expansion, the ViraFEST assay first stimulated PBMC with viral peptide pools and then applied TCR sequencing. After around 11 days of culture, CD4+ T cells were isolated with the EasySep CD4+ T cell isolation kit. The absence of prior SARS-CoV-2 infection in healthy vaccine recipients was confirmed by negative nucleocapsid antibodies before and after vaccination. Over 1.5 million PBMC per well were cultured with 10 ug/ml peptides in IMDM containing around 5.3% human AB serum, around 10 IU/ml IL-2 and gentamicin. Half of the culture medium was replaced with fresh IL-2-containing medium on days 3 and 7. Unless noted otherwise, every peptide stimulation condition was cultured in triplicate wells. Using Ficoll-Paque Plus gradient centrifugation, PBMC were separated from whole blood and then either used fresh or cryopreserved at -140C. The overlapping peptide pools covered the spike proteins of SARS-CoV-2 and of the common cold coronaviruses HCoV-NL63, HCoV-OC43 and HCoV-229E. The QIAamp micro DNA kit was used to extract genomic DNA from the cultured CD4+ T cells.

Library creation used the immunoSEQ multiplex PCR assay. TCR beta CDR3 sequencing was performed on DNA from the cultured, isolated CD4+ T cells. Per the original workflow: Non-productive TCR sequences were removed and reads were trimmed to the CDR3 region, keeping CDR3s of at least 7 amino acids. The MANAFEST web app was used to identify antigen-specific clonotypes by comparing expansion in peptide wells with expansion in reference cultures. To count as positive, a clone had to show expansion at FDR<0.05 compared with the reference and with all other wells, an odds ratio above 5, and a frequency above 0.1% in two replicate wells. A clonotype was called cross-reactive if it was significantly expanded both in SARS-CoV-2 spike wells and in at least one common cold coronavirus spike condition. Levenshtein distance calculated with the stringdist R package was used to assess CDR3 similarity, and unrooted trees were constructed with ape in R 3.6.1. TCRdb stores this immuneACCESS table with in-frame sequences only. Part of the clones is absent; in the studies checked, under half of the shortfall reflects unresolved V genes, and no reason is known for the rest. V, J and clone size are those of that table, while D and trimming were read from the DNA. Recorded for this sample are about 38,000 clones; more than 60% of them occurred a single time. 22% of the sample belongs to the ten largest clones.

The germline V gene provides CDR1 SGHRS and CDR2 YFSETQ. Relative to germline, V is missing 3 bases and J is missing 5 bases, with 7 bases of the junction outside any gene match. The CDR3 sequence holds 15 residues, the cysteine and phenylalanine included. Left in the record is the CDR3 DNA by itself, 45 bases read in frame from the first base. Comments on this clone: Its antigen target is currently unknown. Base-call qualities are not available, and no considerably larger clone is one nucleotide away.

The sequence was collected from a human donor who received a COVID-19 vaccine. Recombination joined TRBV5-1 with TRBJ2-3, and TRBD2 matches 9 of the central bases. Source: CD4+ T cells from PBMCs cultured with SARS-CoV-2 spike peptides, taken before COVID-19 vaccination. The cell subset or site tag for this specimen amounts to: SARS-CoV-2 spike overlapping peptide pool stimulation. DNA sequence: TGCGCCAGCAGCTACGGACTAGCGACGGTAGATACGCAGTATTTT. It encodes CASSYGLATVDTQYF.